This T cell receptor beta chain stems from a study of regulatory T cells. Germline CDR1 reads SGDLS; CDR2 reads YYNGEE. The CDR3 is 13 residues long. V was pared by 3 bases and J by 10 bases, with 11 bases between. Amplification used 52 TRBV primers and 13 TRBJ primers. TCRdb's table, derived via immunoSEQ multiplex PCR, lists solely in-frame clones and lacks some. The table has some 17,000 clones, about 92% seen once. The V gene is TRBV9, the J gene TRBJ1-6; D is unclear. The sequencing input was CD8+ T cells sorted from blood. The receptor's source is a person aged 18 to 30 with CD3G deficiency. The CDR3: CASSETFSSPLHF. DNA for the CDR3: TGTGCCAGCAGCGAGACATTTTCGTCACCCCTCCACTTT.